This TCR beta chain was sequenced during a study of response to subunit inactivated influenza vaccine. Study outcomes and limitations: The authors put forward the suggestion that each seasonal influenza vaccination may bring in only a limited number of new T cells.

A word on this clonotype: Its cognate antigen is unknown.

V shed 5 bases and J 11 bases; nucleotides not matched to a gene: 11. This CDR3 spans 13 amino acids. Germline V gene lookup returns CDR1 MNHNY and CDR2 SVGAGI (reference sequence). TCRdb re-called the RT-PCR reads with MiXCR, one entry per CDR3 protein. Of some 500,000 distinct CDR3 sequences in the sample, 25% are singletons; the top ten hold over 1.5%. The TCR sequence derives from a man aged 50-59 years who received an inactivated influenza vaccine. The specimen comprised CD4+ T cells sorted from PBMCs, sampled around 5 days after vaccination. The rearrangement joins TRBV6-6 to TRBJ1-1; 7 nucleotides line up with TRBD1. In DNA, the CDR3 is TGTGCCAGCAGTCCCAGGGGGGCCTCAGGTGCTTTCTTT. Protein product: CASSPRGASGAFF.